The next 10 T cell receptor beta chains were all read from a single sample in a study of shared clonotypes between healthy human individuals. Here immunoSEQ multiplex PCR was the method, and the copy in TCRdb shows in-frame clones only, minus some. The sample has around 700,000 clones; about 78% are singletons. Sequenced input: memory CD4+ T cells sorted from blood. Subset given: CD45RA-negative fraction. These receptors all stem from a woman in her twenties or thirties in good health.

This chain joins TRBV7-2 and TRBJ1-1, with D possibly TRBD1 on 6 matching bases. V lost 4 bases and J lost 0, with 12 bases in between. Per germline, CDR1 SGHTA and CDR2 FQGNSA. CDR3 size: 15 residues. CDR3 in amino acids: CASSSQGGLNTEAFF. CDR3 coding DNA: TGTGCCAGCAGCTCTCAAGGGGGGCTGAACACTGAAGCTTTCTTT.

This clone has a single count. This sequence joins TRBV29-1 and TRBJ2-5, with 16 bases identical to TRBD2. This CDR3 region has 18 residues. Germline V lookup: CDR1 SQVTM, CDR2 ANQGSEA. The trim removed 7 bases at V and 4 bases at J, leaving 15 bases unmatched. The CDR3 DNA sequence: TGCAGCGCAGCCACGGGACTAGCGGGAGGGCGTGGGCGAGAGACCCAGTACTTC. Its protein product is CSAATGLAGGRGRETQYF.

V is TRBV10-3 and J is TRBJ1-5; D not certain. CDR1 is ENHRY and CDR2 is SYGVKD in the germline V gene. Trimming took 9 bases from V and 9 from J, leaving 18 bases between them. The CDR3 spans 13 residues. CDR3 residues: CAIGRADGGPQHF. CDR3 DNA sequence: TGTGCCATAGGGAGAGCGGACGGAGGGCCCCAGCATTTT.

A note on this clone: Different DNA sequences within this sample yield the same CDR3. This chain links TRBV28 with TRBJ2-7; TRBD1 matches at 8 bases. This CDR3 spans 12 amino acids. The V gene end was trimmed by 7 bases and the J gene end by 3 bases; junction bases not matched to a gene: 2. Germline V gene sequence: CDR1 MDHEN, CDR2 SYDVKM. The CDR3 nucleotides are TGTGCCAGCACTACAGGGGGCTACGAGCAGTACTTC. This gives the protein CASTTGGYEQYF.

The chain has TRBV5-6 and TRBJ2-3, with D possibly being TRBD2 (6 bases). CDR1 and CDR2 (germline): SGHDT, YYEEEE. V was shortened by 6 bases and J by 6 bases, with 17 bases between the two germline ends. This CDR3 region has 14 residues. The CDR3 bases are TGTGCCAGCAACCAGGGACTCTCTGGGGATACGCAGTATTTT. Translation: CASNQGLSGDTQYF.

Here the CDR3 DNA reads TGTGCCAGCTCAACGGGACTGAGCTCTGGAAACACCATATATTTT. As protein: CASSTGLSSGNTIYF. V gene TRBV18 combines with J gene TRBJ1-3; maybe TRBD1 (5 bases). This CDR3 has 15 residues. CDR1 is KGHSH and CDR2 is LQKENI in the germline V gene. Trimming cost V 5 bases and J 0 bases, with 11 bases left between them.

J is TRBJ2-7 and V is TRBV23-1; D is unresolved. TRBV23-1 is an ORF; its function is uncertain. The ends were cut back, 5 bases at V and 2 bases at J, with 13 bases in the middle. The CDR3 is 14 residues long. CDR3 protein: CASSYGDATYEQYF. CDR3 bases: TGCGCCAGCAGTTACGGAGACGCTACCTACGAGCAGTACTTC.

This clone was counted once. The chain links TRBV28 to TRBJ1-5, with D uncertain. CDR1 is MDHEN and CDR2 is SYDVKM in the germline V gene. The V end was cut by 2 bases, the J end by 5 bases, with 7 bases between. The CDR3 consists of 13 residues. The CDR3 sequence: CASSLMGYQPQHF. The DNA of the CDR3 is TGTGCCAGCAGTTTAATGGGGTATCAGCCCCAGCATTTT.

V is TRBV5-1 and J is TRBJ2-7, with a weak D call TRBD1 (5 bases). CDR3 size: 13 residues. Germline lookup yields CDR1 SGHRS and CDR2 YFSETQ. The V and J ends lost 4 bases and 2 bases respectively, with 10 bases between them. CDR3 sequence: CASSNHRPYEQYF. CDR3 nucleotides: TGCGCCAGCAGCAATCACAGGCCCTACGAGCAGTACTTC.

The chain employs TRBV19 and TRBJ2-5, with TRBD2 as a possible D gene (6 bases). V gave up 6 bases and J gave up 4 bases, with 9 bases separating them. There are 12 residues in the CDR3. Germline CDR1 reads LNHDA; CDR2 reads SQIVND (reference sequence). CDR3 residues: CASRDGRETQYF. The CDR3 DNA reads as TGTGCCAGTAGAGACGGGAGAGAGACCCAGTACTTC.